Each of the 18 T cell receptor beta chains below was sequenced from the same sample in a study of shared T cell receptors in the human thymus. TCRdb's copy holds only in-frame clones and misses some; the assay was immunoSEQ multiplex PCR. Of hundreds of thousands of clones in the sample, around 87% are singletons; the top ten hold more than 0.009%. The same sample was also studied in work on human thymus T cells.

The sample was thymocytes. Every receptor here comes from a boy under two years old with a congenital heart defect.

The gene calls are TRBV21-1 and TRBJ2-7; the table's D call of TRBD1 was not tested on the DNA. TRBV21-1 is an annotated pseudogene. CDR3 length: 15 amino acids. The CDR3 loop reads CASSNGTGAPYEQYF. Here the CDR3 DNA reads TGTGCCAGCAGCAACGGGACAGGGGCCCCCTACGAGCAGTACTTC.

V gene TRBV27 combines with J gene TRBJ1-2, with a weak D call TRBD1 (5 bases). Germline CDR1 reads MNHEY; CDR2 reads SMNVEV (reference sequence). Trimming pared 7 bases from V and 0 bases from J, leaving 15 bases between. The CDR3 is 15 residues long. The CDR3: CASTNRSPANYGYTF. The CDR3 DNA sequence: TGTGCCAGCACGAACAGGTCCCCCGCTAACTATGGCTACACCTTC.

The genes are TRBV27 and TRBJ2-7; perhaps TRBD1 as D (7 bases). Trimming removed 6 bases at V and 6 bases at J, with 21 bases between. CDR3 length equals 15 residues. CDR1 is MNHEY, CDR2 SMNVEV, per germline (reference sequence). This CDR3 reads CASSRKDREVGEQYF. As DNA, the CDR3 is TGTGCCAGCAGCCGCAAAGACAGGGAGGTCGGCGAGCAGTACTTC.

The chain is built from TRBV28 and TRBJ1-5; D uncertain. Germline V CDR1 and CDR2: MDHEN, SYDVKM. This CDR3 has 19 residues. Trimming removed 4 bases at V and 0 bases at J, with 22 bases between. As DNA, the CDR3 is TGTGCCAGCAGTTACTCGACCCTACCCACGACTTATAGCAATCAGCCCCAGCATTTT. Protein product: CASSYSTLPTTYSNQPQHF.

V and J are TRBV10-1 and TRBJ1-3; D is unclear. This CDR3 has 17 residues. The germline gives CDR1 WNHNN, CDR2 SYGVQD (reference sequence). The germline V and J ends were trimmed by 1 base and 0 bases, with 13 bases remaining between them. CDR3 region: CASSELLRSSSGNTIYF. In DNA form, the CDR3 reads TGCGCCAGCAGTGAGTTACTCAGATCTAGCTCTGGAAACACCATATATTTT.

As concerns this clone: At one end, the junction sequence differs from germline, possibly due to a read error. The chain joins TRBV7-9 to TRBJ2-7; 12 nucleotides match TRBD2. Germline lookup yields CDR1 SEHNR and CDR2 FQNEAQ (reference sequence). The CDR3 covers 17 residues. In DNA form, the CDR3 reads TGTGCCAGCAGCCTAGCGGCTAGCGGGAGGGGTAGTCGCGAGCAGTACTTC. It is translated as CASSLAASGRGSREQYF. The full variable domain, with the rest looked up from reference TRBV7-9 and TRBJ2-7, is DTGVSQNPRHKITKRGQNVTFRCDPISEHNRLYWYRQTLGQGPEFLTYFQNEAQLEKSRLLSDRFSAERPKGSFSTLEIQRTEQGDSAMYLCASSLAASGRGSREQYFGPGTRLTVT.

Concerning this clone itself: At one boundary the junction diverges from the germline segment, which might be a read error. The same CDR3 can be traced to other DNA sequences in this sample. The rearrangement uses TRBV30 and TRBJ1-6; 8 nucleotides line up with TRBD1. The germline gives CDR1 GTSNPN, CDR2 SVGIG (reference sequence). The CDR3 has 15 residues. CDR3 nucleotides: TGTGCCTGGATGGACAGGGTAGATAATAATTCCCCCCTCCACTTT. It yields the protein CAWMDRVDNNSPLHF.

In regard to this clone: The sample holds other DNA sequences that translate to the same CDR3. This sequence joins TRBV20-1 and TRBJ2-7; no reliable D call. This CDR3 has 9 residues. V was cut by 6 bases and J by 2 bases, with 2 bases left in between. The germline gives CDR1 DFQATT, CDR2 SNEGSKA (reference sequence). The CDR3 sequence is CSATYEQYF. CDR3 DNA sequence: TGCAGTGCCACCTACGAGCAGTACTTC.

The V and J genes are TRBV7-6 and TRBJ2-7; 11 nucleotides align to TRBD2. This CDR3 has 16 residues. CDR1 and CDR2 (germline): SGHVS, FNYEAQ. Unmatched junction bases numbered 7, after V lost 3 bases and J lost 3 bases. The CDR3 DNA follows: TGTGCCAGCAGCTTGGTAGCGGGAGGGCTTAGCTACGAGCAGTACTTC. Translated, it gives CASSLVAGGLSYEQYF.

The gene calls are TRBV19 and TRBJ1-1; the D gene is possibly TRBD1 (5 bases). This CDR3 is built from 14 residues. Germline-derived CDR1 and CDR2 are LNHDA and SQIVND (reference sequence). Trimming took 8 bases from V and 1 from J, leaving 14 bases between them. CDR3 coding DNA: TGTGCCAGTTCCCTGGGGCGTTCGAACACTGAAGCTTTCTTT. Protein: CASSLGRSNTEAFF.

The chain is built from TRBV27 and TRBJ1-5, with D uncertain. CDR1 is MNHEY and CDR2 is SMNVEV in the germline V gene (reference sequence). The V and J ends lost 2 bases and 6 bases respectively, with 17 bases between them. This CDR3 is 16 amino acids long. CDR3 residues: CASSLTVTRGGQPQHF. The CDR3 bases are TGTGCCAGCAGTTTAACAGTCACCCGGGGTGGTCAGCCCCAGCATTTT.

For this clone: The same CDR3 can be traced to other DNA sequences in this sample. This rearrangement joins TRBV7-9 to TRBJ2-7; 8 bases align to TRBD1. The CDR3 loop spans 14 amino acids. CDR1 SEHNR and CDR2 FQNEAQ come from the germline V gene (reference sequence). V lost 1 base, J lost 2 bases, and 1 base stayed unmatched. CDR3 DNA sequence: TGTGCCAGCAGCTTAGGACAGGGGACCTACGAGCAGTACTTC. Protein sequence: CASSLGQGTYEQYF.

Turning to this clone: Other DNA sequences in the sample encode the same CDR3. The chain employs TRBV6-5 and TRBJ1-6, with D possibly matching TRBD1 (5 bases). The germline V gene encodes CDR1 MNHEY and CDR2 SVGAGI. The CDR3 covers 16 residues. Between the trimmed V and J ends, which lost 2 bases and 6 bases, there was a span of 14 bases. The CDR3 nucleotides are TGTGCCAGCAGTTACCTCCCCGACGACAGTAATTCACCCCTCCACTTT. It yields the protein CASSYLPDDSNSPLHF.

The chain links TRBV9 to TRBJ2-7; 7 bases match TRBD2. This CDR3 spans 15 amino acids. The V gene end was trimmed by 0 bases and the J gene end by 5 bases; junction bases not matched to a gene: 8. Germline V gene lookup returns CDR1 SGDLS and CDR2 YYNGEE. The CDR3 coding sequence is TGTGCCAGCAGCGTAGCCACTAGCGATCGCCACGAGCAGTACTTC. Amino acid sequence: CASSVATSDRHEQYF.

V and J are TRBV10-2 and TRBJ2-7, with 7 bases aligning to TRBD2. V shed 7 bases, J shed 3 bases, and the junction held 24 bases outside the gene matches. The V gene's germline CDR1 is WSHSY and CDR2 SAAADI. There are 19 residues in the CDR3. The CDR3: CASTGRELTPHGEDYEQYF. The CDR3 DNA is TGCGCCAGCACGGGGCGGGAGTTAACTCCCCACGGTGAAGACTACGAGCAGTACTTC.

This rearrangement joins TRBV5-4 to TRBJ2-7; 9 bases fit TRBD2. The CDR3 contains 17 residues. Losses at the gene ends were 0 bases for V and 2 bases for J; bases not matched to a gene: 9. Germline-derived CDR1 and CDR2 are SGHNT and YYREEE (reference sequence). As DNA, the CDR3 is TGTGCCAGCAGCTTGGGTGGCGCTAGCGGGAACACCTACGAGCAGTACTTC. It specifies CASSLGGASGNTYEQYF.

The chain recombines TRBV19 with TRBJ2-1; 10 bases agree with TRBD2. The ends lost 4 bases at V and 0 bases at J; junction bases unmatched: 9. Germline V gene data show CDR1 as LNHDA and CDR2 as SQIVND (reference sequence). The CDR3 length is 18 residues. In nucleotides, the CDR3 is TGTGCCAGTAGTAGGTCGATTACTAGCGGGGTCTCCTACAATGAGCAGTTCTTC. Protein product: CASSRSITSGVSYNEQFF.

CDR3 loop: CASSLDGGYNEQFF. The DNA for the CDR3 is TGTGCCAGCAGCTTAGATGGGGGGTACAATGAGCAGTTCTTC. The rearrangement uses TRBV7-2 and TRBJ2-1; D perhaps matches TRBD2 (6 bases). Deletions cut 1 base from V and 4 bases from J, with 8 bases between. The CDR3 sequence is 14 residues long. Germline CDR1 is SGHTA and CDR2 is FQGNSA.